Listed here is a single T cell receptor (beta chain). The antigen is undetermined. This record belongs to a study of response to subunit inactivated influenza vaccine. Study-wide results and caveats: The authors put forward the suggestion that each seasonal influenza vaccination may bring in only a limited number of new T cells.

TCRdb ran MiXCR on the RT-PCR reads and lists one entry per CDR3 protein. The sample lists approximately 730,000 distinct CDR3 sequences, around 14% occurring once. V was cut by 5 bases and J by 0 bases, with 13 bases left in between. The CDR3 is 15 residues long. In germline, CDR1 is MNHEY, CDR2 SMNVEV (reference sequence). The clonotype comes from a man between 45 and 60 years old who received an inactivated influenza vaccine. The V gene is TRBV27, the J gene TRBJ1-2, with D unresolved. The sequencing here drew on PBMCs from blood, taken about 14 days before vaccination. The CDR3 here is CASSPKRKANYGYTF. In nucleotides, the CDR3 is TGTGCCAGCAGTCCAAAACGAAAAGCTAACTATGGCTACACCTTC.